The 29 T cell receptor beta chains in this list originate from one sample, sequenced in a study of cytotoxic CD8 clonotypes in ibrutinib-treated CLL. Clones were sequenced by immunoSEQ multiplex PCR, and TCRdb holds only the in-frame ones, with some missing. Counted here are 330,000 or so clones, about 64% occurring once; the ten biggest clones make up around 6.6%. The material was PBMCs, obtained after 36 months of ibrutinib treatment. These receptors all stem from a human donor with chronic lymphocytic leukemia.

This sequence joins TRBV7-8 and TRBJ2-2; D is uncertain. The CDR3 runs to 12 residues. V was cut by 10 bases and J by 6 bases, with 12 bases left in between. The germline gives CDR1 SGHVS, CDR2 FQNEAQ. The CDR3 DNA is TGTGCCACCCTCCCGTATGCCGGGGAGCTGTTTTTT. Translating gives CATLPYAGELFF.

The table lists this clone with a few counts. The chain joins TRBV5-4 to TRBJ2-7; 7 bases agree with TRBD2. The CDR3 extends over 16 amino acids. Germline trimming cut 0 bases from V and 0 bases from J; bases unmatched to any gene: 6. Germline-derived CDR1 and CDR2 are SGHNT and YYREEE (reference sequence). The CDR3 is CASSLGLAALSYEQYF. DNA of the CDR3: TGTGCCAGCAGCTTGGGGCTAGCGGCTCTCTCCTACGAGCAGTACTTC.

This clone was picked up a small number of times. The chain uses TRBV6-7 and TRBJ2-7; D is undetermined. TRBV6-7 is recorded as an ORF, its role being uncertain. The CDR3 sequence is 13 residues long. Between the trimmed V and J ends, which lost 10 bases and 7 bases, there was a span of 20 bases. The CDR3 DNA follows: TGTGCCAAACCGCTTTACCTCCTACTGGAGCAGTACTTC. This encodes CAKPLYLLLEQYF.

This clone was observed a few times. This chain joins TRBV5-6 and TRBJ2-7; 8 positions match TRBD1. V was pared by 0 bases and J by 6 bases, with 11 bases of the junction left unmatched. The CDR3 is 16 residues long. Germline V CDR1 and CDR2: SGHDT, YYEEEE. CDR3 residues: CASSLGRQGRHLEQYF. The CDR3, as DNA: TGTGCCAGCAGCTTGGGGAGACAGGGGAGGCACCTCGAGCAGTACTTC.

The chain combines TRBV29-1 with TRBJ2-2; tentatively, D is TRBD1 or TRBD2 (5 bases each). CDR1 is SQVTM, CDR2 ANQGSEA, per germline. V was pared by 5 bases and J by 0 bases, with 10 bases between. This CDR3 comprises 14 residues. The CDR3 DNA reads as TGCAGCGTTTACCCGGGGCCGAACACCGGGGAGCTGTTTTTT. It specifies CSVYPGPNTGELFF.

The rearrangement joins TRBV5-1 to TRBJ1-4; D is perhaps TRBD1 (5 bases). Germline CDR1 and CDR2: SGHRS and YFSETQ. CDR3 length: 14 residues. The ends were cut back, 0 bases at V and 2 bases at J, with 5 bases in the middle. This CDR3 reads CASSLAGTNEKLFF. DNA for the CDR3: TGCGCCAGCAGCTTGGCAGGGACTAATGAAAAACTGTTTTTT.

The gene calls are TRBV4-3 and TRBJ2-3; 9 bases agree with TRBD2. Germline CDR1 LGHNA, CDR2 YSLEER. This CDR3 region has 17 residues. The V and J ends lost 0 bases and 2 bases, in that order; junction bases with no gene match: 6. CDR3 loop: CASSQDFAGGPTDTQYF. DNA of the CDR3: TGCGCCAGCAGCCAAGATTTTGCGGGAGGGCCCACAGATACGCAGTATTTT.

The V call is TRBV4-1, the J call TRBJ2-1; 9 bases are shared with TRBD2. Germline lookup yields CDR1 MGHRA and CDR2 YSYEKL. This CDR3 spans 21 amino acids. Unmatched junction bases numbered 15, after V lost 0 bases and J lost 0 bases. CDR3 sequence (DNA): TGCGCCAGCAGCCAAGAGCAATGGGGACTAGCTAACTTCTACTCCTACAATGAGCAGTTCTTC. Translation gives CASSQEQWGLANFYSYNEQFF.

This clone was counted between two and nine times. The J gene is TRBJ2-1, the V gene TRBV9, with D perhaps TRBD1 (5 bases). The CDR3 is made up of 14 amino acids. V was shortened by 4 bases and J by 9 bases, with 17 bases between the two germline ends. Germline V CDR1 and CDR2: SGDLS, YYNGEE. This CDR3 reads CASSRRAQDVEQFF. In DNA form, the CDR3 reads TGTGCCAGCAGCCGTAGGGCACAGGATGTTGAGCAGTTCTTC.

This sequence joins TRBV5-6 and TRBJ2-4; TRBD2 aligns across 11 bases. CDR3 size: 15 residues. V shed 5 bases, J shed 5 bases, and the junction held 6 bases outside the gene matches. Per the germline V gene, CDR1 is SGHDT and CDR2 is YYEEEE. In DNA, the CDR3 is TGTGCCAGCAGTTTCCAGGGACTAGCGGAAAACATTCAGTACTTC. Amino acid sequence: CASSFQGLAENIQYF.

This clone was found once. The chain links TRBV11-2 to TRBJ2-7, with D possibly TRBD1 on 5 matching bases. Germline V CDR1 and CDR2: SGHAT, FQNNGV. Trimming took 6 bases from V and 3 from J, leaving 18 bases between them. CDR3 length: 15 residues. DNA of the CDR3: TGTGCCAGCAGTGATCTTACAGGTTGGGTCTACGAGCAGTACTTC. Its translation is CASSDLTGWVYEQYF. The variable domain in full, with the rest retrieved from reference TRBV11-2 and TRBJ2-7, is EAGVAQSPRYKIIEKRQSVAFWCNPISGHATLYWYQQILGQGPKLLIQFQNNGVVDDSQLPKDRFSAERLKGVDSTLKIQPAKLEDSAVYLCASSDLTGWVYEQYFGPGTRLTVT.

The chain links TRBV27 to TRBJ2-6; TRBD1 is a possible D gene (5 bases). Trimming took 5 bases from V and 0 from J, leaving 20 bases between them. Germline V gene lookup returns CDR1 MNHEY and CDR2 SMNVEV (reference sequence). This CDR3 contains 19 residues. CDR3 sequence (DNA): TGTGCCAGCAGTGACAAACAGGCCCCGAGATTCTCTGGGGCCAACGTCCTGACTTTC. It translates to CASSDKQAPRFSGANVLTF.

This chain joins TRBV9 and TRBJ1-2; D not certain. Trimming removed 3 bases from V and 0 bases from J, with 18 bases in between. Germline assignment: CDR1 SGDLS and CDR2 YYNGEE. This CDR3 is 17 amino acids long. DNA for the CDR3: TGTGCCAGCAGCGGATACTTCCGAACCCCCACTAACTATGGCTACACCTTC. Its protein product is CASSGYFRTPTNYGYTF. The variable domain in full, with the rest retrieved from reference TRBV9 and TRBJ1-2, is DSGVTQTPKHLITATGQRVTLRCSPRSGDLSVYWYQQSLDQGLQFLIQYYNGEERAKGNILERFSAQQFPDLHSELNLSSLELGDSALYFCASSGYFRTPTNYGYTFGSGTRLTVV.

There are a few counts of this clone. In the same sample, other DNA sequences code for this CDR3. The chain carries TRBV6-5 and TRBJ2-7; 8 bases agree with TRBD1. Trimming took 6 bases from V and 3 from J; bases not matched to a gene: 4. In germline, CDR1 is MNHEY, CDR2 SVGAGI. CDR3 length: 13 residues. For the CDR3, the DNA is TGTGCCAGCAGCGGACAGGGTTTCTACGAGCAGTACTTC. Residues: CASSGQGFYEQYF.

The chain combines TRBV27 with TRBJ1-1, with D uncertain. This CDR3 comprises 13 residues. From germline, CDR1 is MNHEY and CDR2 SMNVEV (reference sequence). Trimming removed 5 bases from V and 1 base from J, with 8 bases in between. CDR3 in amino acids: CASSVGRNTEAFF. DNA for the CDR3: TGTGCCAGCAGTGTCGGGAGGAACACTGAAGCTTTCTTT.

The sample holds a few counts of this clone. V and J are TRBV5-1 and TRBJ2-7, with D perhaps assigned TRBD1 or TRBD2 (5 bases each). Germline V lookup: CDR1 SGHRS, CDR2 YFSETQ. With 0 bases removed from V and 7 bases from J, the gap between germline ends came to 17 bases. This CDR3 has 15 residues. For the CDR3, the DNA is TGCGCCAGCAGCTTGGTCGGGACCCTCTTGGGGGAGCAGTACTTC. It specifies CASSLVGTLLGEQYF. The full variable domain, with the rest looked up from reference TRBV5-1 and TRBJ2-7, is KAGVTQTPRYLIKTRGQQVTLSCSPISGHRSVSWYQQTPGQGLQFLFEYFSETQRNKGNFPGRFSGRQFSNSRSEMNVSTLELGDSALYLCASSLVGTLLGEQYFGPGTRLTVT.

The genes are TRBV19 and TRBJ2-3; D is unresolved. Germline CDR1 reads LNHDA; CDR2 reads SQIVND (reference sequence). This CDR3 spans 16 amino acids. The CDR3 protein is CPNDLMGNSRTDTQYF. The CDR3 coding sequence is TGTCCTAACGACCTGATGGGGAACTCTCGGACAGATACGCAGTATTTT.

The rearrangement joins TRBV4-1 to TRBJ2-2; D not resolved. Between the trimmed V and J ends, which lost 0 bases and 9 bases, there was a span of 5 bases. This CDR3 is 12 amino acids long. Looked up from germline, CDR1 is MGHRA and CDR2 is YSYEKL. The CDR3 reads CASSQDMRELFF. DNA of the CDR3: TGCGCCAGCAGCCAAGATATGAGGGAGCTGTTTTTT.

The chain links TRBV29-1 to TRBJ1-5; possible D gene TRBD1, 5 bases. This CDR3 has 14 residues. Trimming removed 4 bases at V and 3 bases at J, with 13 bases between. Looked up from germline, CDR1 is SQVTM and CDR2 is ANQGSEA. The CDR3 coding sequence is TGCAGCGTTGTAATGCAGGGAAACAATCAGCCCCAGCATTTT. This translates into CSVVMQGNNQPQHF. Based on the CDR3 plus reference TRBV29-1 and TRBJ1-5, the full variable domain is SAVISQKPSRDICQRGTSLTIQCQVDSQVTMMFWYRQQPGQSLTLIATANQGSEATYESGFVIDKFPISRPNLTFSTLTVSNMSPEDSSIYLCSVVMQGNNQPQHFGDGTRLSIL.

This clone has a count of ten or more. The sample holds other DNA sequences that translate to the same CDR3. The gene calls are TRBV7-9 and TRBJ2-2; D gene unclear. Germline loops: CDR1 SEHNR, CDR2 FQNEAQ (reference sequence). The CDR3 totals 13 residues. Trimming removed 1 base at V and 1 base at J, with 1 base between. CDR3 coding DNA: TGTGCCAGCAGCTTAGGGAACACCGGGGAGCTGTTTTTT. Amino acid sequence: CASSLGNTGELFF.

This sequence joins TRBV14 and TRBJ2-3, with a possible D match to TRBD1 (6 bases). Trimming removed 2 bases from V and 2 bases from J, with 32 bases in between. CDR3 length equals 22 residues. CDR1 is SGHDN, CDR2 FVKESK, per germline. The CDR3 spells CASSQNWGHAFSYGAATDTQYF. Written as DNA, the CDR3 is TGTGCCAGCAGCCAAAATTGGGGACACGCCTTTTCGTACGGAGCGGCCACAGATACGCAGTATTTT. Looking up the rest from reference TRBV14 and TRBJ2-3 gives the full variable domain: EAGVTQFPSHSVIEKGQTVTLRCDPISGHDNLYWYRRVMGKEIKFLLHFVKESKQDESGMPNNRFLAERTGGTYSTLKVQPAELEDSGVYFCASSQNWGHAFSYGAATDTQYFGPGTRLTVL.

The chain joins TRBV9 to TRBJ2-7; no definite D call. V gave up 4 bases and J gave up 6 bases, with 14 bases separating them. This CDR3 contains 13 residues. Germline-derived CDR1 and CDR2 are SGDLS and YYNGEE. CDR3 nucleotides: TGTGCCAGCAGCATTACCCTTGTCTCCGAGCAGTACTTC. This gives the protein CASSITLVSEQYF.

With respect to this clone: Because the CDR3's place on the DNA is in doubt, the DNA is left out and the CDR3 is given as listed by TCRdb. The V gene is TRBV5-6, the J gene TRBJ2-7. Germline CDR1 reads SGHDT; CDR2 reads YYEEEE. Ends included, the CDR3 has 14 residues. CDR3 sequence reads: CASSFGNGPYEQYF.

This rearrangement joins TRBV29-1 to TRBJ2-2; 9 bases fit TRBD1. From germline, CDR1 is SQVTM and CDR2 ANQGSEA. The CDR3 is made up of 15 amino acids. The trim removed 7 bases at V and 5 bases at J, leaving 11 bases unmatched. The DNA for the CDR3 is TGCAGCGCCGGCCGAAACAGGGGGCGAACCGGGGAGCTGTTTTTT. Translating gives CSAGRNRGRTGELFF.

This chain joins TRBV6-6 and TRBJ1-2; 7 nucleotides line up with TRBD1. CDR1 MNHNY and CDR2 SVGAGI come from the germline V gene (reference sequence). V dropped 1 base and J dropped 4; count of bases not matched to a gene: 6. The CDR3 covers 15 residues. CDR3 protein: CASSYYRGGPYGYTF. CDR3 in DNA: TGTGCCAGCAGTTACTACAGGGGAGGACCCTATGGCTACACCTTC.

This clone was counted a few times. The rearrangement joins TRBV28 to TRBJ1-3; D call uncertain. The CDR3 has 11 residues. V lost 7 bases to trimming and J lost 4 bases, with 5 bases between them. Per germline, CDR1 MDHEN and CDR2 SYDVKM. DNA for the CDR3: TGTGCCAGCATGACCGGAAACACCATATATTTT. Amino acid sequence: CASMTGNTIYF.

This clone came up a few times. V and J are TRBV5-6 and TRBJ2-7, with D possibly TRBD2 on 5 matching bases. Looked up from germline, CDR1 is SGHDT and CDR2 is YYEEEE. This CDR3 contains 13 residues. The V end lost 5 bases, the J end lost 1 base, and 10 bases lay between the germline ends. The CDR3 spells CASSPGVSYEQYF. CDR3 sequence (DNA): TGTGCCAGCAGTCCCGGGGTTTCCTACGAGCAGTACTTC.

The V and J genes are TRBV23-1 and TRBJ2-6; D gene uncertain. TRBV23-1 is given ORF status, its function remaining uncertain. The CDR3 consists of 15 residues. Trimming removed 7 bases from V and 0 bases from J, with 10 bases in between. The CDR3 region is CASTSPDSGANVLTF. In DNA form, the CDR3 reads TGCGCCAGCACCTCGCCGGACTCTGGGGCCAACGTCCTGACTTTC.

This clone was recorded only once. The CDR3 spells CASSRLPGRRDYNEQFF. In DNA form, the CDR3 reads TGTGCCAGCAGTCGACTCCCGGGAAGAAGGGACTACAATGAGCAGTTCTTC. This sequence joins TRBV7-3 and TRBJ2-1, with D possibly being TRBD2 (5 bases). This CDR3 is built from 17 residues. CDR1 SGHTA and CDR2 FQGTGA come from the germline V gene. V lost 6 bases and J lost 3, with 21 bases in between. The variable domain in full, completed from reference TRBV7-3 and TRBJ2-1, reads GAGVSQTPSNKVTEKGKYVELRCDPISGHTALYWYRQSLGQGPEFLIYFQGTGAADDSGLPNDRFFAVRPEGSVSTLKIQRTERGDSAVYLCASSRLPGRRDYNEQFFGPGTRLTVL.